Presented here are 21 T cell receptor beta chains from one specimen sequenced in a study of blood T cell repertoires in COVID-19. Libraries were prepared by immunoSEQ multiplex PCR; TCRdb keeps only in-frame clonotypes and omits some of them. Of about 200,000 clones listed, around 89% were seen once; the top ten hold roughly 8.4%. Sequenced sample: PBMCs or T cells enriched from blood (not recorded which). The receptors shown here come from a woman aged 18-29 years who had recovered from COVID-19.

In its sample, this clone was seen once. This sequence joins TRBV6-5 and TRBJ1-5, with TRBD1 as a possible D gene (5 bases). The CDR3 sequence is 15 residues long. Germline assignment: CDR1 MNHEY and CDR2 SVGAGI. V was shortened by 4 bases and J by 2 bases, with 12 bases between the two germline ends. The CDR3: CASSSPRDGNQPQHF. The CDR3 nucleotides read TGTGCCAGCAGTTCCCCCAGGGATGGCAATCAGCCCCAGCATTTT.

The chain joins TRBV5-5 to TRBJ2-5, with 11 positions matching TRBD2. The ends lost 4 bases at V and 0 bases at J; junction bases unmatched: 5. CDR3 length: 16 amino acids. The germline gives CDR1 SGHKS, CDR2 YYEKEE (reference sequence). CDR3 protein: CASSVAGGTYQETQYF. CDR3 DNA: TGTGCCAGCAGCGTAGCGGGGGGGACGTACCAAGAGACCCAGTACTTC.

V and J are TRBV28 and TRBJ2-7, with D perhaps matching TRBD2 (6 bases). Deletions cut 2 bases from V and 5 bases from J, with 16 bases between. Germline CDR1 MDHEN, CDR2 SYDVKM. The CDR3 has 15 residues. The CDR3 here is CASSLSGPGRHEQYF. In nucleotides, the CDR3 is TGTGCCAGCAGTTTAAGTGGGCCAGGGAGGCACGAGCAGTACTTC.

This sequence joins TRBV29-1 and TRBJ2-1; D possibly corresponds to TRBD2 (6 bases). V lost 5 bases and J lost 5, with 13 bases in between. Germline CDR1 SQVTM, CDR2 ANQGSEA. The CDR3 loop spans 13 amino acids. This CDR3 reads CSVRLDLNNEQFF. In DNA form, the CDR3 reads TGCAGCGTTCGACTAGACCTGAACAATGAGCAGTTCTTC.

V gene TRBV12-5 combines with J gene TRBJ1-1, with D unresolved. This CDR3 has 15 amino acids. V was cut by 3 bases and J by 5 bases, with 16 bases left in between. Looked up from germline, CDR1 is LGHNT and CDR2 is FRNRAP. CDR3 in amino acids: CASGLKRGDFTEAFF. CDR3 nucleotide sequence: TGTGCTAGTGGTTTAAAAAGAGGAGATTTTACTGAAGCTTTCTTT.

Regarding this clone: Other DNA sequences from this sample encode an identical CDR3 as well. The rearrangement uses TRBV6-5 and TRBJ2-7; 10 bases align to TRBD1. V lost 0 bases to trimming and J lost 4 bases; unmatched junction nucleotides: 3. Germline V gene lookup returns CDR1 MNHEY and CDR2 SVGAGI. The CDR3 has 15 amino acids. The CDR3 region has the DNA TGTGCCAGCAGTTACTCGACAGGGGGCGGGTACGAGCAGTACTTC. Amino acids: CASSYSTGGGYEQYF.

The rearrangement links TRBV28 to TRBJ2-7; D is perhaps TRBD2 (6 bases). V was shortened by 3 bases and J by 2 bases, with 14 bases between the two germline ends. Germline CDR1 is MDHEN and CDR2 is SYDVKM. The CDR3 is made up of 15 amino acids. CDR3 sequence (DNA): TGTGCCAGCAGTTTTTTCGATCCGGGGGCCTACGAGCAGTACTTC. Protein product: CASSFFDPGAYEQYF.

This clone has just a few counts. V and J are TRBV9 and TRBJ2-1; possibly TRBD2 for D (6 bases). Germline V CDR1 and CDR2: SGDLS, YYNGEE. The CDR3 sequence is 14 residues long. Trimming shortened V by 4 bases and J by 10 bases, and 18 bases separated the two germline ends. CDR3 sequence reads: CASSPGRREREQFF. For the CDR3, the DNA is TGTGCCAGCAGCCCGGGACGGAGGGAGCGGGAGCAGTTCTTC. The full variable domain, its missing parts supplied by reference TRBV9 and TRBJ2-1, is DSGVTQTPKHLITATGQRVTLRCSPRSGDLSVYWYQQSLDQGLQFLIQYYNGEERAKGNILERFSAQQFPDLHSELNLSSLELGDSALYFCASSPGRREREQFFGPGTRLTVL.

CDR3 region: CASSPRREDTQYF. Written as DNA, the CDR3 is TGTGCCAGCAGCCCCCGGAGAGAGGATACGCAGTATTTT. The chain carries TRBV5-5 and TRBJ2-3; no clear D. Germline V gene lookup returns CDR1 SGHKS and CDR2 YYEKEE (reference sequence). Trimming stripped 4 bases from V and 6 bases from J, with 12 bases between. The CDR3 runs to 13 residues.

V is TRBV9 and J is TRBJ2-3, with 8 nucleotides matching TRBD2. Germline V gene sequence: CDR1 SGDLS, CDR2 YYNGEE. V shed 4 bases, J shed 2 bases, and the junction held 12 bases outside the gene matches. The CDR3 length is 17 residues. CDR3 DNA: TGTGCCAGCAGCCCGCCACAGCGGGGGTCTCACACAGATACGCAGTATTTT. Protein product: CASSPPQRGSHTDTQYF.

DNA for the CDR3: TGTGCCAGCAGTCAGGGGGTGAACACTGAAGCTTTCTTT. As protein: CASSQGVNTEAFF. V and J are TRBV6-5 and TRBJ1-1; TRBD1 matches at 7 bases. Germline V gene sequence: CDR1 MNHEY, CDR2 SVGAGI. With V trimmed by 5 bases and J by 0 bases, 0 bases remained unmatched. The CDR3 has 13 amino acids.

The chain has TRBV6-5 and TRBJ2-5; a possible D gene is TRBD1 (6 bases). CDR3 length: 14 residues. V was shortened by 6 bases and J by 1 base, with 12 bases between the two germline ends. Germline assignment: CDR1 MNHEY and CDR2 SVGAGI. The CDR3 loop reads CASSLDRRQETQYF. The CDR3 bases are TGTGCCAGCAGCCTGGACAGACGCCAAGAGACCCAGTACTTC.

The CDR3 loop is CASSSLGTDNTGELFF. As DNA, the CDR3 is TGTGCCAGCAGCTCTCTTGGGACAGATAACACCGGGGAGCTGTTTTTT. The chain links TRBV11-2 to TRBJ2-2; 7 bases fit TRBD1. Germline lookup yields CDR1 SGHAT and CDR2 FQNNGV. This CDR3 region has 16 residues. Trimming at V came to 4 bases and at J to 2 bases, leaving 7 bases not matched to a gene.

The table lists this clone with a few counts. V usage is TRBV6-5 and J usage is TRBJ1-1, with D unclear. CDR1 and CDR2 from the germline V gene are MNHEY and SVGAGI. The CDR3 covers 13 residues. Trimming took 4 bases from V and 2 from J, leaving 8 bases between them. CDR3 nucleotide sequence: TGTGCCAGCAGTTGGAGGATCAACACTGAAGCTTTCTTT. Translation gives CASSWRINTEAFF.

V and J are TRBV29-1 and TRBJ1-5; maybe TRBD1 (5 bases). Germline assignment: CDR1 SQVTM and CDR2 ANQGSEA. V was pared by 3 bases and J by 0 bases, with 6 bases between. There are 13 residues in the CDR3. The CDR3 spells CSVETDSNQPQHF. CDR3 coding DNA: TGCAGCGTTGAGACAGATAGCAATCAGCCCCAGCATTTT. Full variable domain (remainder filled in from reference TRBV29-1 and TRBJ1-5): SAVISQKPSRDICQRGTSLTIQCQVDSQVTMMFWYRQQPGQSLTLIATANQGSEATYESGFVIDKFPISRPNLTFSTLTVSNMSPEDSSIYLCSVETDSNQPQHFGDGTRLSIL.

The gene calls are TRBV11-2 and TRBJ1-5, with D perhaps matching TRBD1 (6 bases). The CDR3 loop spans 15 amino acids. The germline V gene encodes CDR1 SGHAT and CDR2 FQNNGV. V lost 5 bases to trimming and J lost 5 bases, with 16 bases between them. The CDR3 nucleotides are TGTGCCAGCAGCCGTACAGGGAGATCGGATCAGCCCCAGCATTTT. It encodes CASSRTGRSDQPQHF.

The rearrangement links TRBV4-1 to TRBJ1-5; 7 bases match TRBD1. The germline V gene has CDR1 MGHRA and CDR2 YSYEKL. The CDR3 is made up of 16 amino acids. J was trimmed by 3 bases and V by 1 base; bases with no gene match: 6. The CDR3 reads CASSQVFRGSNQPQHF. In nucleotides, the CDR3 is TGCGCCAGCAGCCAAGTTTTCAGGGGGTCCAATCAGCCCCAGCATTTT.

The chain employs TRBV27 and TRBJ1-4; D is possibly TRBD1 (5 bases). V was shortened by 4 bases and J by 8 bases, with 23 bases between the two germline ends. The CDR3 totals 17 residues. Germline V lookup: CDR1 MNHEY, CDR2 SMNVEV (reference sequence). The CDR3, as DNA: TGTGCCAGCAGTTATCAGGGATTGCCGAACGCTGGGGAAAAACTGTTTTTT. Its protein is CASSYQGLPNAGEKLFF.

This clone was found a few times. The V and J genes are TRBV9 and TRBJ1-4, with 8 nucleotides matching TRBD1. The V segment lost 3 bases and the J segment 10 bases; nucleotides outside the gene matches: 17. This CDR3 spans 17 amino acids. The germline gives CDR1 SGDLS, CDR2 YYNGEE. The CDR3: CASSGNLRQGTMGKLFF. The CDR3 nucleotides are TGTGCCAGCAGCGGGAACCTTCGACAGGGGACGATGGGAAAACTGTTTTTT.

Here the CDR3 reads CASSFSWTRSNTGELFF. CDR3 sequence (DNA): TGTGCCAGCAGCTTTTCTTGGACTCGATCGAACACCGGGGAGCTGTTTTTT. The V gene is TRBV7-2, the J gene TRBJ2-2; D might be TRBD2 (5 bases). The CDR3 is 17 residues long. Per germline, CDR1 SGHTA and CDR2 FQGNSA. Trimming took off 3 bases at V and 0 bases at J, with 14 bases between the two ends.

The chain links TRBV7-2 to TRBJ2-2; 8 nucleotides match TRBD1. The CDR3 consists of 15 residues. In germline, CDR1 is SGHTA, CDR2 FQGNSA. The trim removed 2 bases at V and 3 bases at J, leaving 2 bases unmatched. This CDR3 is CASSLSGGDTGELFF. The CDR3 nucleotides are TGTGCCAGCAGCTTATCAGGGGGCGACACCGGGGAGCTGTTTTTT.